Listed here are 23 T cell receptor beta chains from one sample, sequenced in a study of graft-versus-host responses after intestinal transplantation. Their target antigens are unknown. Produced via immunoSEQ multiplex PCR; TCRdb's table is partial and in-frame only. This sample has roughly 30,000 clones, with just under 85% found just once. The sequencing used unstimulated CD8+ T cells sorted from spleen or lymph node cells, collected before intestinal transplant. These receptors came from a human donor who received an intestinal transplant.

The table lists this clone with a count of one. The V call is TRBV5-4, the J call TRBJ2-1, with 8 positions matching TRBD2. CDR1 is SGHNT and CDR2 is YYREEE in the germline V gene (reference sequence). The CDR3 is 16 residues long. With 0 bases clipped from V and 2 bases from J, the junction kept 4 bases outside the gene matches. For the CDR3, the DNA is TGTGCCAGCAGCTTGGCACCGGGGGGGCCCTACAATGAGCAGTTCTTC. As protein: CASSLAPGGPYNEQFF.

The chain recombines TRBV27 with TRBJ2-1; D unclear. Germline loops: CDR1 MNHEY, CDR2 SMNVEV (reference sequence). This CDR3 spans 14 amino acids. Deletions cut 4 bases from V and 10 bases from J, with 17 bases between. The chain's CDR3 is CASSSPGLSKEQFF. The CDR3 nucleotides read TGTGCCAGCAGTTCCCCGGGTCTTAGTAAGGAGCAGTTCTTC.

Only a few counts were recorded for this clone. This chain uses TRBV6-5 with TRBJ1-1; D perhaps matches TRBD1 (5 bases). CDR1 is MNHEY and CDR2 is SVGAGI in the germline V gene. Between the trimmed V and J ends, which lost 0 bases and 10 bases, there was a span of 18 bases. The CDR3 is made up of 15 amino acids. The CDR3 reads CASSYSRGASSGAFF. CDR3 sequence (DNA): TGTGCCAGCAGTTACTCGCGCGGGGCATCCAGTGGAGCTTTCTTT.

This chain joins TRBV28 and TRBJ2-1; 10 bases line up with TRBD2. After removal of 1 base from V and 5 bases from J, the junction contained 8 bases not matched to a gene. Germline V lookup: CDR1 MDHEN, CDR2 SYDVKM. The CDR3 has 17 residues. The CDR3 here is CASSLSPSGSPHNEQFF. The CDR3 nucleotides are TGTGCCAGCAGTTTATCACCTAGCGGGAGTCCCCACAATGAGCAGTTCTTC. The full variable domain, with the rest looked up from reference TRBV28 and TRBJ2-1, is DVKVTQSSRYLVKRTGEKVFLECVQDMDHENMFWYRQDPGLGLRLIYFSYDVKMKEKGDIPEGYSVSREKKERFSLILESASTNQTSMYLCASSLSPSGSPHNEQFFGPGTRLTVL.

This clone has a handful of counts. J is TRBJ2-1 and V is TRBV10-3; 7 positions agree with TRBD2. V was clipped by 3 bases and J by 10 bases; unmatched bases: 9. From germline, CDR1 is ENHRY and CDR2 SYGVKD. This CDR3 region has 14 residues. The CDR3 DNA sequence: TGTGCCATCAGTGAAGCGGGGAGCTGGGAAGAGCAGTTCTTC. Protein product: CAISEAGSWEEQFF.

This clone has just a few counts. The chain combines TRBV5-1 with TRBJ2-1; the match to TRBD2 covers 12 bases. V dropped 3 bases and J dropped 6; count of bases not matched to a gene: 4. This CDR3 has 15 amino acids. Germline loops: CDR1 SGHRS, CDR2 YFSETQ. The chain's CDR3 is CASSWRTSGVNEQFF. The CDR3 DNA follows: TGCGCCAGCAGCTGGAGGACTAGCGGGGTCAATGAGCAGTTCTTC.

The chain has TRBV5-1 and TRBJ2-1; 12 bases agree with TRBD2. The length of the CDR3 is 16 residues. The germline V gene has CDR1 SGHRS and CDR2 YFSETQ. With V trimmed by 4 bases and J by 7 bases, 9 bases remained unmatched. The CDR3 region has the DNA TGCGCCAGCAGCCGATTAGGGCTAGCGGGAGGGAATGAGCAGTTCTTC. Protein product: CASSRLGLAGGNEQFF.

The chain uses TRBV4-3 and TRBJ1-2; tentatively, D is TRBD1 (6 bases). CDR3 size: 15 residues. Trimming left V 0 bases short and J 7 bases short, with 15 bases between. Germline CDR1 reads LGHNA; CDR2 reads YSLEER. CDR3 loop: CASSQDGGLQRGYTF. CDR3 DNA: TGCGCCAGCAGCCAAGACGGGGGGCTACAGCGTGGCTACACCTTC.

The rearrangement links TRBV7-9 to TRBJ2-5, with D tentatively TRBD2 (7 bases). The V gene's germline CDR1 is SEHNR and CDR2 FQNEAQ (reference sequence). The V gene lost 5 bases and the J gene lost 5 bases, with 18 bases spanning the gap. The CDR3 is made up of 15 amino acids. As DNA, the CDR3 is TGTGCCAGCAGCGTCGAGGGGGGGAGGCGGGAGACCCAGTACTTC. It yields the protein CASSVEGGRRETQYF.

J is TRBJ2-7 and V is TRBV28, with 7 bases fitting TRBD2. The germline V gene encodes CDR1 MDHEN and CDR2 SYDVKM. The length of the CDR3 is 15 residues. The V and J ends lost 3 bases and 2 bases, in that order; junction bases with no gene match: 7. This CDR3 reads CASSFSGGGPYEQYF. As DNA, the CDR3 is TGTGCCAGCAGTTTTTCGGGGGGAGGGCCCTACGAGCAGTACTTC.

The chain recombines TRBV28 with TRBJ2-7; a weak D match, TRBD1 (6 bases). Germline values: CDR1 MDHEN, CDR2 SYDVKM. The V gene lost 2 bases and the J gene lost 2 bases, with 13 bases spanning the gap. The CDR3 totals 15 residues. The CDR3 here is CASSLIGQQAYEQYF. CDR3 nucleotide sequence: TGTGCCAGCAGTTTAATCGGACAGCAAGCCTACGAGCAGTACTTC. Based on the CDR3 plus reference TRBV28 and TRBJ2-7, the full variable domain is DVKVTQSSRYLVKRTGEKVFLECVQDMDHENMFWYRQDPGLGLRLIYFSYDVKMKEKGDIPEGYSVSREKKERFSLILESASTNQTSMYLCASSLIGQQAYEQYFGPGTRLTVT.

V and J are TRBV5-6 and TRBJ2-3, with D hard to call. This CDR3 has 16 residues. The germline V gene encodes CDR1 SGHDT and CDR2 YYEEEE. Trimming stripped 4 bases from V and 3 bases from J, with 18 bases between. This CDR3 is CASSETTPFQTDTQYF. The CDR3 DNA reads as TGTGCCAGCAGCGAAACTACACCCTTCCAGACAGATACGCAGTATTTT.

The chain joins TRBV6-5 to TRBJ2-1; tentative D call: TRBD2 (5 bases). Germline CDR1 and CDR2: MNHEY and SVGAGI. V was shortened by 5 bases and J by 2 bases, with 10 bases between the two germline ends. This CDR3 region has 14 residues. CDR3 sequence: CASSVGNPYNEQFF. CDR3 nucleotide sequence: TGTGCCAGCAGTGTCGGGAACCCCTACAATGAGCAGTTCTTC.

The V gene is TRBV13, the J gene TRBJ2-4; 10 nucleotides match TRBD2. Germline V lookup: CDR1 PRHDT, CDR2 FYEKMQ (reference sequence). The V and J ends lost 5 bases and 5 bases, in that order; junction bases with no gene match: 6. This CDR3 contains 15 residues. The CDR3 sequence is CASSVAGGSENIQYF. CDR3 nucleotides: TGTGCCAGCAGCGTAGCGGGGGGTTCGGAAAACATTCAGTACTTC.

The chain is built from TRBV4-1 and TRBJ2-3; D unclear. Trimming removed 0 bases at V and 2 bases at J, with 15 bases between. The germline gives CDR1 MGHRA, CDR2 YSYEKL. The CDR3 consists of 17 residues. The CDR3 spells CASSQDRLTKTTDTQYF. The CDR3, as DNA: TGCGCCAGCAGCCAAGACAGGCTAACCAAAACCACAGATACGCAGTATTTT.

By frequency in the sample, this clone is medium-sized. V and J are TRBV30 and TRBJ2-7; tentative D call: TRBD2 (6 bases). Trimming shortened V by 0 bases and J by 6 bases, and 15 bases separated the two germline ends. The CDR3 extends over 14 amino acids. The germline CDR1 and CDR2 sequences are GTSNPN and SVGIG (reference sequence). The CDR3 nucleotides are TGTGCCTGGAGTGTAGCCGGGGGACTTCTCGAGCAGTACTTC. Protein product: CAWSVAGGLLEQYF.

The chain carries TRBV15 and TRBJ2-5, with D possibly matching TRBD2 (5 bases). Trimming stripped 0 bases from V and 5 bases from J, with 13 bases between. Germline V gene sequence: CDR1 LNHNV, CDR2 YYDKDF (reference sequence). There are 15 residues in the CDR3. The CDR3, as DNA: TGTGCCACCAGCAGAGATGCGGCCTCGGGGGAGACCCAGTACTTC. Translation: CATSRDAASGETQYF.

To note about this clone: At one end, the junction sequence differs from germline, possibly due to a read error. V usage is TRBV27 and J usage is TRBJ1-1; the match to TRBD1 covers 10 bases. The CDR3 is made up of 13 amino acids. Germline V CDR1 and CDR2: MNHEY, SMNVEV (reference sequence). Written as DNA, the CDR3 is TGTGCCAGCAGTTTTTCGGGGACAGGGGCCCGGGCGTTT. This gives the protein CASSFSGTGARAF.

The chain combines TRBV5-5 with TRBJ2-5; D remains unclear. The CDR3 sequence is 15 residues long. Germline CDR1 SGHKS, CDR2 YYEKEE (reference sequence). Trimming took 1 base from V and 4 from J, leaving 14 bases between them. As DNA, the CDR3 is TGTGCCAGCAGCTTGTTTGGAAACCAGGCAGAGACCCAGTACTTC. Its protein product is CASSLFGNQAETQYF.

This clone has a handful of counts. CDR3 nucleotides: TGCGCCAGCAGCCCAGGACTAGCGACCCCACAAGAGACCCAGTACTTC. This translates into CASSPGLATPQETQYF. The chain combines TRBV4-3 with TRBJ2-5; 9 bases align to TRBD2. The trim removed 4 bases at V and 2 bases at J, leaving 8 bases unmatched. Germline V gives CDR1 LGHNA, CDR2 YSLEER. CDR3 size: 16 residues.

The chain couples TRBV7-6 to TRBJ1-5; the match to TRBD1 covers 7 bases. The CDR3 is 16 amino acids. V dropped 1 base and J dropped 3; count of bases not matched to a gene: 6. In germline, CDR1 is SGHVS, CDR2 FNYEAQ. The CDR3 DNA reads TGTGCCAGCAGCTTAGAAGGGGGCTGGACCAATCAGCCCCAGCATTTT. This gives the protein CASSLEGGWTNQPQHF. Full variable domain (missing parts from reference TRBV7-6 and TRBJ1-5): GAGVSQSPRYKVTKRGQDVALRCDPISGHVSLYWYRQALGQGPEFLTYFNYEAQQDKSGLPNDRFSAERPEGSISTLTIQRTEQRDSAMYRCASSLEGGWTNQPQHFGDGTRLSIL.

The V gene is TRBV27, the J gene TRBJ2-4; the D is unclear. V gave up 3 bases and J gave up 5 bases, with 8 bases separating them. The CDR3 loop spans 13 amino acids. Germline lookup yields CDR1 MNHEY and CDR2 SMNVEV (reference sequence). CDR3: CASSFSSQNIQYF. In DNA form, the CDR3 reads TGTGCCAGCAGTTTTTCTAGTCAAAACATTCAGTACTTC.

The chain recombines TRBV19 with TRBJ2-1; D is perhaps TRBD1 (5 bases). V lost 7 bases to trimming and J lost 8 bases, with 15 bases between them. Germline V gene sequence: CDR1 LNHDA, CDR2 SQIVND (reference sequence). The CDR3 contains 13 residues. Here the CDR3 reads CASKNSGFDEQFF. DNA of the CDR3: TGTGCCAGTAAGAATTCAGGGTTCGATGAGCAGTTCTTC.